The 22 T cell receptor beta chains below all came from one sample that was sequenced in a study of cytomegalovirus exposure and HLA in healthy donors. Both 60 Vbeta primers and 13 Jbeta primers went into the PCR. Repertoires were generated with immunoSEQ multiplex PCR, while TCRdb's copy carries only in-frame clones and drops some. The data hold around 120,000 clones, with around 82% observed a single time. Sequencing input: PBMCs. These receptors were collected from a boy between 10 and 17 years old in good health and CMV-seronegative.

This chain connects TRBV7-6 to TRBJ2-7; 7 bases line up with TRBD2. This CDR3 has 15 amino acids. From germline, CDR1 is SGHVS and CDR2 FNYEAQ. V dropped 1 base and J dropped 3; count of bases not matched to a gene: 6. The CDR3 protein is CASSLGGGGYYEQYF. CDR3 sequence (DNA): TGTGCCAGCAGCTTAGGTGGGGGGGGGTACTACGAGCAGTACTTC.

This clone has just a few counts. V and J are TRBV5-6 and TRBJ2-1; D gene uncertain. There are 12 residues in the CDR3. The V gene's germline CDR1 is SGHDT and CDR2 YYEEEE. The V and J ends lost 4 bases and 10 bases respectively, with 12 bases between them. The CDR3 here is CASSLDAMEQFF. The CDR3 DNA reads as TGTGCCAGCAGCCTAGACGCTATGGAGCAGTTCTTC.

The chain combines TRBV10-3 with TRBJ1-1; D may be TRBD1 (6 bases). Germline V gene sequence: CDR1 ENHRY, CDR2 SYGVKD. Trimming removed 11 bases from V and 1 base from J, with 11 bases in between. The CDR3 sequence is 12 residues long. This CDR3 reads CASGTTNTEAFF. CDR3 DNA sequence: TGTGCCTCCGGGACAACGAACACTGAAGCTTTCTTT.

The CDR3 DNA reads as TGTGCCATCAGTGACCCGGGACAGGGGGAGTCGAGTCAGCCCCAGCATTTT. Translation gives CAISDPGQGESSQPQHF. The gene calls are TRBV10-3 and TRBJ1-5; 11 nucleotides align to TRBD1. Looked up from germline, CDR1 is ENHRY and CDR2 is SYGVKD. The CDR3 has 17 residues. The J segment lost 6 bases and the V segment lost 3 bases, leaving 10 bases of the junction unmatched.

J is TRBJ2-2 and V is TRBV7-2, with unresolved D. Germline assignment: CDR1 SGHTA and CDR2 FQGNSA. The CDR3 totals 13 residues. V was clipped by 5 bases and J by 5 bases, with 9 bases between them. Written as DNA, the CDR3 is TGTGCCAGCAGCACAGCAACAACCGGGGAGCTGTTTTTT. Amino acids: CASSTATTGELFF.

This chain connects TRBV2 to TRBJ1-4; D possibly corresponds to TRBD1 (6 bases). CDR1 and CDR2 (germline): SNHLY, FYNNEI. Trimming shortened V by 3 bases and J by 11 bases, and 22 bases separated the two germline ends. This CDR3 spans 16 amino acids. This CDR3 is CASSDFGVQGQTKLFF. CDR3 nucleotide sequence: TGTGCCAGCAGTGATTTTGGGGTACAGGGACAAACCAAACTGTTTTTT. The full variable domain, its missing parts supplied by reference TRBV2 and TRBJ1-4, is EPEVTQTPSHQVTQMGQEVILRCVPISNHLYFYWYRQILGQKVEFLVSFYNNEISEKSEIFDDQFSVERPDGSNFTLKIRSTKLEDSAMYFCASSDFGVQGQTKLFFGSGTQLSVL.

The chain carries TRBV14 and TRBJ2-3, with D possibly TRBD2 on 6 matching bases. The CDR3 is 14 residues long. Germline-derived CDR1 and CDR2 are SGHDN and FVKESK. Deletions cut 10 bases from V and 2 bases from J, with 16 bases between. The CDR3 coding sequence is TGTGCCACCTCTATAGCGGATTTCACAGATACGCAGTATTTT. It translates to CATSIADFTDTQYF. Full variable domain (rest looked up from reference TRBV14 and TRBJ2-3): EAGVTQFPSHSVIEKGQTVTLRCDPISGHDNLYWYRRVMGKEIKFLLHFVKESKQDESGMPNNRFLAERTGGTYSTLKVQPAELEDSGVYFCATSIADFTDTQYFGPGTRLTVL.

V is TRBV30 and J is TRBJ1-6; 7 bases map to TRBD1. V was clipped by 4 bases and J by 8 bases; unmatched bases: 5. The germline V gene has CDR1 GTSNPN and CDR2 SVGIG (reference sequence). CDR3 size: 13 residues. The CDR3 reads CAWNTGEDSPLHF. The CDR3 region has the DNA TGTGCCTGGAACACAGGGGAGGATTCACCCCTCCACTTT.

The genes are TRBV10-3 and TRBJ2-5; TRBD2 agrees at 9 bases. The CDR3 extends over 13 amino acids. Germline V gene lookup returns CDR1 ENHRY and CDR2 SYGVKD. The junction had 6 bases not matched to a gene; V was cut back by 8 bases and J by 5 bases. In DNA form, the CDR3 reads TGTGCCATCGCGGGACTAGCAGCGGAGACCCAGTACTTC. It specifies CAIAGLAAETQYF.

The sample holds one count of this clone. This chain uses TRBV30 with TRBJ2-5, with D unclear. The DNA matches TRBJ2-7 better at its end, which makes the J call doubtful. The germline CDR1 and CDR2 sequences are GTSNPN and SVGIG (reference sequence). The CDR3 loop spans 12 amino acids. This CDR3 reads CAWSRQSYEQYF. In DNA, the CDR3 is TGTGCCTGGAGTCGACAATCCTACGAGCAGTACTTC.

The chain recombines TRBV19 with TRBJ1-6, with 9 nucleotides matching TRBD1. V shed 7 bases and J 10 bases; nucleotides not matched to a gene: 5. This CDR3 is built from 13 residues. CDR1 is LNHDA and CDR2 is SQIVND in the germline V gene (reference sequence). The CDR3 reads CASKRTGVSPLHF. The CDR3 DNA is TGTGCCAGTAAGAGGACAGGGGTATCACCCCTCCACTTT.

In regard to this clone: The sample carries other DNA sequences with the same CDR3. This rearrangement joins TRBV6-5 to TRBJ1-1; 7 bases fit TRBD1. Germline V gives CDR1 MNHEY, CDR2 SVGAGI. CDR3 size: 13 residues. With 6 bases clipped from V and 8 bases from J, the junction kept 9 bases outside the gene matches. Written as DNA, the CDR3 is TGTGCCAGCAGAAAGTCACAGGGGTCGGAAGCTTTCTTT. Protein sequence: CASRKSQGSEAFF.

V and J are TRBV4-1 and TRBJ2-3; TRBD2 matches at 9 bases. The germline gives CDR1 MGHRA, CDR2 YSYEKL. J gave up 4 bases and V 0 bases, and 8 bases lay outside the gene matches. CDR3 length: 17 residues. This CDR3 is CASSQDRSGGLADTQYF. CDR3 in DNA: TGCGCCAGCAGCCAAGACCGGAGCGGGGGGTTGGCAGATACGCAGTATTTT.

The V gene is TRBV27, the J gene TRBJ2-5, with TRBD2 matching 9 bases. The assigned J gene may be wrong: the sequence end matches TRBJ2-7 better. This CDR3 is 15 amino acids long. Germline CDR1 and CDR2: MNHEY and SMNVEV (reference sequence). CDR3 DNA sequence: TGTGCCAGCAGCCGCGGGGGGGCTTTAGTTTACGAGCAGTACTTC. It codes for CASSRGGALVYEQYF.

This clone appeared a few times. J is TRBJ1-1 and V is TRBV6-5; 9 nucleotides align to TRBD1. The CDR3 is 12 amino acids. Germline-derived CDR1 and CDR2 are MNHEY and SVGAGI. Germline trimming cut 6 bases from V and 10 bases from J; bases unmatched to any gene: 6. CDR3 nucleotide sequence: TGTGCCAGCAGAGCAACAGGGGGCAGAGCTTTCTTT. Its translation is CASRATGGRAFF.

V gene TRBV5-1 combines with J gene TRBJ2-7; TRBD2 is a possible D gene (6 bases). Trimming took 2 bases from V and 0 from J, leaving 12 bases between them. Germline V gene data show CDR1 as SGHRS and CDR2 as YFSETQ. The CDR3 is 15 residues long. In nucleotides, the CDR3 is TGCGCCAGCAGCTTTCTCCGGGACTCCTCCTACGAGCAGTACTTC. The encoded protein is CASSFLRDSSYEQYF.

The V and J genes are TRBV29-1 and TRBJ2-3; perhaps TRBD2 as D (6 bases). Germline loops: CDR1 SQVTM, CDR2 ANQGSEA. The CDR3 runs to 13 residues. With 8 bases removed from V and 4 bases from J, the gap between germline ends came to 16 bases. The CDR3 DNA reads as TGCAGCCTCCTCTCCGGGGAGGCAGATACGCAGTATTTT. Translating it yields CSLLSGEADTQYF.

The CDR3 here is CASSREEGAGNTIYF. CDR3 in DNA: TGTGCCAGCAGCAGAGAAGAGGGTGCTGGAAACACCATATATTTT. The rearrangement links TRBV21-1 to TRBJ1-3. TRBV21-1 is a documented pseudogene. CDR3 size: 15 residues.

The chain recombines TRBV9 with TRBJ2-1, with 16 bases matching TRBD2. The CDR3 contains 17 residues. Germline CDR1 and CDR2: SGDLS and YYNGEE. The V and J ends lost 0 bases and 10 bases, in that order; junction bases with no gene match: 7. The CDR3 sequence: CASSVAGTSGGAWEQFF. For the CDR3, the DNA is TGTGCCAGCAGCGTAGCTGGGACTAGCGGGGGGGCCTGGGAGCAGTTCTTC. The full variable domain, its missing parts supplied by reference TRBV9 and TRBJ2-1, is DSGVTQTPKHLITATGQRVTLRCSPRSGDLSVYWYQQSLDQGLQFLIQYYNGEERAKGNILERFSAQQFPDLHSELNLSSLELGDSALYFCASSVAGTSGGAWEQFFGPGTRLTVL.

The chain has TRBV29-1 and TRBJ2-7; 8 bases map to TRBD1. With V trimmed by 5 bases and J by 5 bases, 11 bases remained unmatched. There are 14 residues in the CDR3. CDR1 is SQVTM and CDR2 is ANQGSEA in the germline V gene. The CDR3 is CSVRVGTGSDEQYF. DNA for the CDR3: TGCAGCGTTCGGGTGGGGACAGGTTCCGACGAGCAGTACTTC.

The genes are TRBV25-1 and TRBJ2-5; tentative D call: TRBD2 (7 bases). The V end lost 6 bases, the J end lost 5 bases, and 19 bases lay between the germline ends. Germline lookup yields CDR1 MGHDK and CDR2 SYGVNS. The CDR3 runs to 15 residues. CDR3 protein: CASRLGGGPGETQYF. For the CDR3, the DNA is TGTGCCAGCAGACTTGGGGGGGGGCCTGGCGAGACCCAGTACTTC.

The chain is built from TRBV29-1 and TRBJ2-5; weak D call: TRBD1 (8 bases). CDR3 length: 13 residues. Germline CDR1 SQVTM, CDR2 ANQGSEA. Trimming cost V 3 bases and J 6 bases, with 14 bases left between them. This chain's CDR3 is CSVDRGRGKTQYF. The CDR3 DNA reads as TGCAGCGTTGACAGGGGGCGGGGGAAGACCCAGTACTTC.